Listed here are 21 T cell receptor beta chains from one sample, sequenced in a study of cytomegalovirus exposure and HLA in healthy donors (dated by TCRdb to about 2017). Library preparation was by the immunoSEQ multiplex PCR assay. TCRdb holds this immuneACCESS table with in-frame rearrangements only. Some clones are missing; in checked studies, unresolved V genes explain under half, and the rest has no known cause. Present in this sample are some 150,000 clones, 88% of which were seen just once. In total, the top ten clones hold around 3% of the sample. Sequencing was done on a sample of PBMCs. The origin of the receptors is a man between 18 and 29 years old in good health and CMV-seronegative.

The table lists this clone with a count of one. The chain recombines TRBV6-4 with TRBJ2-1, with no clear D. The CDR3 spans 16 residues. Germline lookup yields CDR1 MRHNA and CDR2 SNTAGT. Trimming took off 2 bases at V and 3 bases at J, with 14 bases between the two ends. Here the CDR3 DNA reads TGTGCCAGCAGTGACACAGTCCCACGGCACTACAATGAGCAGTTCTTC. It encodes CASSDTVPRHYNEQFF.

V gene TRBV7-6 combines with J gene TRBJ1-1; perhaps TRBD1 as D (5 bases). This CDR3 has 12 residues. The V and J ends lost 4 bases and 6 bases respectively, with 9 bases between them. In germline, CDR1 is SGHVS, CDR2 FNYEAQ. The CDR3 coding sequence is TGTGCCAGCAGCTCAGACAGTCCTGAAGCTTTCTTT. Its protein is CASSSDSPEAFF. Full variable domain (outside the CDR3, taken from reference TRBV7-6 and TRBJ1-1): GAGVSQSPRYKVTKRGQDVALRCDPISGHVSLYWYRQALGQGPEFLTYFNYEAQQDKSGLPNDRFSAERPEGSISTLTIQRTEQRDSAMYRCASSSDSPEAFFGQGTRLTVV.

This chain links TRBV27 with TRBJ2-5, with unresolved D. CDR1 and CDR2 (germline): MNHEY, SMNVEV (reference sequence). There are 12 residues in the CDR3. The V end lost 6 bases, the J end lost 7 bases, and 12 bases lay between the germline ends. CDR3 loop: CASRPTRGTQYF. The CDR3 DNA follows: TGTGCCAGCAGACCTACAAGAGGGACCCAGTACTTC.

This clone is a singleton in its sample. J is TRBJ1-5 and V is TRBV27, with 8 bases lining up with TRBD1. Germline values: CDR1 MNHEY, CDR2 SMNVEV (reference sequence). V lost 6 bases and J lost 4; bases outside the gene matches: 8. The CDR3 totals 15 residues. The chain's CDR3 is CASRHTGGGNQPQHF. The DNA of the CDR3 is TGTGCCAGCAGACACACAGGGGGGGGGAATCAGCCCCAGCATTTT.

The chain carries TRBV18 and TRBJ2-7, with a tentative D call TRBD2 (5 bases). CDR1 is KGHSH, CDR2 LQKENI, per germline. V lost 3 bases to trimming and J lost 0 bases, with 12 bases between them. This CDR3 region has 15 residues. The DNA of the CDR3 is TGTGCCAGCTCACCTAGGACTTTGAGCTCCTACGAGCAGTACTTC. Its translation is CASSPRTLSSYEQYF. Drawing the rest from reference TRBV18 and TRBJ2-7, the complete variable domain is NAGVMQNPRHLVRRRGQEARLRCSPMKGHSHVYWYRQLPEEGLKFMVYLQKENIIDESGMPKERFSAEFPKEGPSILRIQQVVRGDSAAYFCASSPRTLSSYEQYFGPGTRLTVT.

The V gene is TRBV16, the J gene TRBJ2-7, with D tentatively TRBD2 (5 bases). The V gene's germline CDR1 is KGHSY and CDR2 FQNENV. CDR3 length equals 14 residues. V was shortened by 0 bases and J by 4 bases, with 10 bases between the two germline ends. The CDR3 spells CASSQSGSGYEQYF. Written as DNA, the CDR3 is TGTGCCAGCAGCCAATCGGGCTCGGGATACGAGCAGTACTTC.

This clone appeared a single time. CDR3 loop: CASHPFAGKSTEAFF. CDR3 DNA sequence: TGTGCTAGTCATCCCTTTGCAGGGAAGAGCACTGAAGCTTTCTTT. The genes are TRBV12-5 and TRBJ1-1; TRBD1 is a possible D gene (5 bases). The germline V gene encodes CDR1 LGHNT and CDR2 FRNRAP. The CDR3 loop spans 15 amino acids. Trimming left V 8 bases short and J 4 bases short, with 20 bases between.

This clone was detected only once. This CDR3 reads CARRWDRGTEQYF. In DNA form, the CDR3 reads TGTGCAAGGCGTTGGGACAGGGGCACCGAGCAGTACTTC. This chain joins TRBV12-2 and TRBJ2-7; the table assigns TRBD1, which was not confirmed against the DNA. TRBV12-2 is a pseudogene segment. The CDR3 is made up of 13 amino acids.

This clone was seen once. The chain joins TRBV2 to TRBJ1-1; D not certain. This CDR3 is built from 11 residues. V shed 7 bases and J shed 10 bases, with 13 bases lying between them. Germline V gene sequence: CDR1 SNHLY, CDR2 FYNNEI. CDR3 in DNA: TGTGCCAGCAACCTAATAGGCGGAGCTTTCTTT. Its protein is CASNLIGGAFF.

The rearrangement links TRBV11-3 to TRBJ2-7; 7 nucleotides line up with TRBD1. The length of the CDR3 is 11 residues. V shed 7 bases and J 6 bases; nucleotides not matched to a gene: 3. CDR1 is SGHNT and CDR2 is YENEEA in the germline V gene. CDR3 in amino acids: CASTRGFEQYV. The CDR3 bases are TGTGCCAGCACCAGGGGGTTCGAGCAGTACGTC.

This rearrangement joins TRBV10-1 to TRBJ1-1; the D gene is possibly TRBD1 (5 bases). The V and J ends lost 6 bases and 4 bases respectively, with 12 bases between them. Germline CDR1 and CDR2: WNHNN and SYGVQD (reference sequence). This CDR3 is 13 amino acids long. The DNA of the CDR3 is TGCGCCAGCAGAGCATCCGGGGGCACTGAAGCTTTCTTT. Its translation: CASRASGGTEAFF.

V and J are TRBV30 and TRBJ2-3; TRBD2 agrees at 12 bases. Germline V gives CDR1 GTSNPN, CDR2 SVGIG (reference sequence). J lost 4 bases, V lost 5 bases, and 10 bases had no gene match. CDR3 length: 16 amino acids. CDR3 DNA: TGTGCCTGGGGCCCGGGACTAGCGGGTGGACCAGATACGCAGTATTTT. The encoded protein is CAWGPGLAGGPDTQYF.

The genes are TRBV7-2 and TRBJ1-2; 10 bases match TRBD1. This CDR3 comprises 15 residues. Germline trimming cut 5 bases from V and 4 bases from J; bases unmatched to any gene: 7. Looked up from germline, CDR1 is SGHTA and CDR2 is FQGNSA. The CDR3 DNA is TGTGCCAGCAGCATCCGGGACAGGGGCGGCTATGGCTACACCTTC. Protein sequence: CASSIRDRGGYGYTF.

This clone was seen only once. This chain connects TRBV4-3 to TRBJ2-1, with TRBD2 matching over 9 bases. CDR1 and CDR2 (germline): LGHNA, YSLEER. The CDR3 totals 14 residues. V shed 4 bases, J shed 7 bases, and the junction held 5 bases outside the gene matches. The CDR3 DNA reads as TGCGCCAGCAGCCCACTGGGACTAGCAAATGAGCAGTTCTTC. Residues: CASSPLGLANEQFF.

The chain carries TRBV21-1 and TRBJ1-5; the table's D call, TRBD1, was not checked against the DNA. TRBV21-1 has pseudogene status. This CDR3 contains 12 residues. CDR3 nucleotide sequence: TGTGCCAGCGACAGCCGTAATCAGCCCCAGCATTTT. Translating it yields CASDSRNQPQHF.

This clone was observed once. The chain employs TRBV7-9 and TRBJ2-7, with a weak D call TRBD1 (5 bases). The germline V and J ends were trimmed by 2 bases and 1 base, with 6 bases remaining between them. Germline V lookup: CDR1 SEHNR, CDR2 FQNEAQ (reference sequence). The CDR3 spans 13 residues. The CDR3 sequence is CASSLKGSYEQYV. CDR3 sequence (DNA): TGTGCCAGCAGCTTAAAGGGGTCCTACGAGCAGTACGTC.

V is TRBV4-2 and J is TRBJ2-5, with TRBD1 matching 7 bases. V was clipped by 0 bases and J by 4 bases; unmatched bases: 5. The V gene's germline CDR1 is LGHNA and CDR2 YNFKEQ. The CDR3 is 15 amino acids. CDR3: CASSQETGSGETQYF. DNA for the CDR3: TGTGCCAGCAGCCAAGAGACAGGGTCGGGAGAGACCCAGTACTTC.

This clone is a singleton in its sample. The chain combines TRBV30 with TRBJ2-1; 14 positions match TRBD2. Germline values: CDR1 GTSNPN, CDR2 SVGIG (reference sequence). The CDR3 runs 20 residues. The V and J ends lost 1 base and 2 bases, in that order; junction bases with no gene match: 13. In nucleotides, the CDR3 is TGTGCCTGGAGTGCACCGGGACTAGCGGGAGCCGTCGGGACCTACAATGAGCAGTTCTTC. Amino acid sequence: CAWSAPGLAGAVGTYNEQFF.

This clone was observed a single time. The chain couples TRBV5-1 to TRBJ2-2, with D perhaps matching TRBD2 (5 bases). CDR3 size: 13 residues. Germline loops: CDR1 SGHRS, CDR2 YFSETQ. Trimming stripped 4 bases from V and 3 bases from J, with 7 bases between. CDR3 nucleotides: TGCGCCAGCAGCATTAGCGACACCGGGGAGCTGTTTTTT. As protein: CASSISDTGELFF.

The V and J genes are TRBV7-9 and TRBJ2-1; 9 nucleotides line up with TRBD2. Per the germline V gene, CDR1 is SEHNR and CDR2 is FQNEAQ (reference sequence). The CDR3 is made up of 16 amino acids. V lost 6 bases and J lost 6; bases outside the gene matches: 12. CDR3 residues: CASRPRREGQFNEQFF. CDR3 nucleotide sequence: TGTGCCAGCAGACCGCGGCGGGAGGGCCAATTCAATGAGCAGTTCTTC.

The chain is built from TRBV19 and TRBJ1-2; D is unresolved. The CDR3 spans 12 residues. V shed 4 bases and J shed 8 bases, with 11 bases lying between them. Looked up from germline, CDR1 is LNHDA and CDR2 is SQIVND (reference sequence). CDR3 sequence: CASSTRVRGYTF. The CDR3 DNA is TGTGCCAGTAGTACCCGGGTGAGAGGCTACACCTTC.